The 18 T cell receptor beta chains below all came from one sample that was sequenced in a study of cytomegalovirus exposure and HLA in healthy donors. The PCR contained 60 Vbeta and 13 Jbeta primers. Measured with immunoSEQ multiplex PCR; TCRdb has only the in-frame clones, and not every one. The sample yields some 110,000 clones, approximately 86% seen once. What was sequenced was PBMCs. These TCRs come from a man aged 18 to 30 in good health and CMV-seronegative.

With regard to this clone: Compared with germline, one end of the junction differs, possibly owing to a read error. This chain connects TRBV7-9 to TRBJ1-1; no clear D gene. Per the germline V gene, CDR1 is SEHNR and CDR2 is FQNEAQ (reference sequence). The CDR3 length is 13 residues. The CDR3 region has the DNA TGTTCCAGCAGCTTGGCTCAGGACACTGAAGCTTTCTTT. This gives the protein CSSSLAQDTEAFF.

This chain joins TRBV7-3 and TRBJ2-6; 9 bases map to TRBD1. From germline, CDR1 is SGHTA and CDR2 FQGTGA. The ends lost 7 bases at V and 4 bases at J; junction bases unmatched: 11. The length of the CDR3 is 17 residues. The CDR3: CASKRDRDPMGANVLTF. CDR3 DNA: TGTGCCAGCAAAAGGGACAGGGATCCCATGGGGGCCAACGTCCTGACTTTC.

The chain has TRBV9 and TRBJ2-2; weak D call: TRBD1 (5 bases). Germline CDR1 reads SGDLS; CDR2 reads YYNGEE. Trimming shortened V by 0 bases and J by 7 bases, and 7 bases separated the two germline ends. This CDR3 has 13 amino acids. The CDR3 DNA reads as TGTGCCAGCAGCGTAGAACAGGTCGGGGAGCTGTTTTTT. Translated, it gives CASSVEQVGELFF.

The chain employs TRBV7-2 and TRBJ2-2, with D hard to call. This CDR3 region has 15 residues. Per germline, CDR1 SGHTA and CDR2 FQGNSA. Deletions cut 0 bases from V and 7 bases from J, with 12 bases between. The CDR3 sequence is CASSLARIDGGELFF. In DNA form, the CDR3 reads TGTGCCAGCAGCTTAGCGCGGATAGACGGCGGGGAGCTGTTTTTT.

The chain recombines TRBV11-3 with TRBJ2-7, with 8 bases that match TRBD1. Germline V gene data show CDR1 as SGHNT and CDR2 as YENEEA. The J segment lost 6 bases and the V segment lost 5 bases, leaving 6 bases of the junction unmatched. The CDR3 spans 13 residues. CDR3 nucleotide sequence: TGTGCCAGCAGCCCCCAGGGGGCGGGCGAGCAGTACTTC. As protein: CASSPQGAGEQYF. The full variable domain, rest sourced from reference TRBV11-3 and TRBJ2-7, is EAGVVQSPRYKIIEKKQPVAFWCNPISGHNTLYWYLQNLGQGPELLIRYENEEAVDDSQLPKDRFSAERLKGVDSTLKIQPAELGDSAVYLCASSPQGAGEQYFGPGTRLTVT.

The chain links TRBV7-2 to TRBJ1-2; D is possibly TRBD1 (5 bases). Germline V CDR1 and CDR2: SGHTA, FQGNSA. Trimming left V 1 base short and J 2 bases short, with 14 bases between. This CDR3 comprises 16 residues. CDR3: CASSLGLTGANYGYTF. CDR3 coding DNA: TGTGCCAGCAGCTTAGGGCTCACAGGCGCGAACTATGGCTACACCTTC. The full variable domain, in which reference TRBV7-2 and TRBJ1-2 provide the parts outside the CDR3, is GAGVSQSPSNKVTEKGKDVELRCDPISGHTALYWYRQSLGQGLEFLIYFQGNSAPDKSGLPSDRFSAERTGGSVSTLTIQRTQQEDSAVYLCASSLGLTGANYGYTFGSGTRLTVV.

This clone occurred a few times. The rearrangement uses TRBV19 and TRBJ2-3; the match to TRBD2 covers 7 bases. CDR3 length: 15 residues. Germline lookup yields CDR1 LNHDA and CDR2 SQIVND (reference sequence). V gave up 8 bases and J gave up 6 bases; unmatched junction bases: 14. DNA for the CDR3: TGTGCCAGTGGAGGGAGCGGGACTGGGGTGGATACGCAGTATTTT. Amino acid sequence: CASGGSGTGVDTQYF. The whole variable domain, filled in from reference TRBV19 and TRBJ2-3, reads DGGITQSPKYLFRKEGQNVTLSCEQNLNHDAMYWYRQDPGQGLRLIYYSQIVNDFQKGDIAEGYSVSREKKESFPLTVTSAQKNPTAFYLCASGGSGTGVDTQYFGPGTRLTVL.

V and J are TRBV5-1 and TRBJ2-1, with 9 bases matching TRBD2. This CDR3 contains 16 residues. J gave up 4 bases and V 0 bases, and 5 bases lay outside the gene matches. Per germline, CDR1 SGHRS and CDR2 YFSETQ. The DNA of the CDR3 is TGCGCCAGCAGCTTGGCTAGCGGGATTAATTACAATGAGCAGTTCTTC. This translates into CASSLASGINYNEQFF. Variable domain in full (rest from reference TRBV5-1 and TRBJ2-1): KAGVTQTPRYLIKTRGQQVTLSCSPISGHRSVSWYQQTPGQGLQFLFEYFSETQRNKGNFPGRFSGRQFSNSRSEMNVSTLELGDSALYLCASSLASGINYNEQFFGPGTRLTVL.

V and J are TRBV10-3 and TRBJ1-2; TRBD1 aligns across 8 bases. Trimming cost V 6 bases and J 7 bases; bases outside gene matches: 10. The length of the CDR3 is 14 residues. CDR1 and CDR2 from the germline V gene are ENHRY and SYGVKD. The CDR3 DNA sequence: TGTGCCATCAGAGCCGACAGGGGATGGGGTGGCTACACCTTC. This encodes CAIRADRGWGGYTF.

This clone has a handful of counts. This sequence joins TRBV27 and TRBJ2-7; 12 bases map to TRBD1. The V and J ends lost 3 bases and 5 bases, in that order; junction bases with no gene match: 5. Germline V gene sequence: CDR1 MNHEY, CDR2 SMNVEV (reference sequence). The CDR3 totals 15 residues. The CDR3 loop is CASSFLGQGADEQYF. DNA of the CDR3: TGTGCCAGCAGTTTCCTGGGACAGGGGGCCGACGAGCAGTACTTC.

The genes are TRBV7-2 and TRBJ2-3; D perhaps matches TRBD2 (6 bases). V lost 5 bases and J lost 7, with 10 bases in between. Germline CDR1 SGHTA, CDR2 FQGNSA. The CDR3 runs 12 residues. CDR3 in amino acids: CASSLRENTQYF. The CDR3 DNA is TGTGCCAGCAGCCTCCGGGAGAATACGCAGTATTTT.

This chain links TRBV7-4 with TRBJ1-1; 8 positions match TRBD1. This CDR3 spans 14 amino acids. The trim removed 4 bases at V and 5 bases at J, leaving 6 bases unmatched. Looked up from germline, CDR1 is SGHVT and CDR2 is SQSDAQ. The DNA for the CDR3 is TGTGCCAGCAGCTCCGCAGGGGGCGCGACTGAAGCTTTCTTT. Amino acids: CASSSAGGATEAFF.

This chain connects TRBV18 to TRBJ1-2; D is unclear. The V end was cut by 2 bases, the J end by 4 bases, with 14 bases between. The CDR3 length is 15 residues. The germline V gene has CDR1 KGHSH and CDR2 LQKENI. CDR3 nucleotide sequence: TGTGCCAGCTCACCATTCTGGGGAGATCCCTATGGCTACACCTTC. Its translation: CASSPFWGDPYGYTF.

The chain has TRBV7-9 and TRBJ2-7, with D unclear. The CDR3 covers 13 residues. Germline CDR1 reads SEHNR; CDR2 reads FQNEAQ (reference sequence). The V end was cut by 6 bases, the J end by 2 bases, with 11 bases between. CDR3 sequence reads: CASRRESTYEQYF. For the CDR3, the DNA is TGTGCCAGCAGGCGAGAGAGTACCTACGAGCAGTACTTC.

The V and J genes are TRBV7-2 and TRBJ2-7, with 8 bases matching TRBD2. The ends lost 0 bases at V and 7 bases at J; junction bases unmatched: 11. The CDR3 consists of 16 residues. Germline-derived CDR1 and CDR2 are SGHTA and FQGNSA. CDR3 protein: CASSLAPSGGSGEQYF. The CDR3 nucleotides are TGTGCCAGCAGCTTAGCGCCAAGCGGGGGTTCAGGGGAGCAGTACTTC.

The genes are TRBV27 and TRBJ2-7; 9 bases are shared with TRBD1. The CDR3 is 13 residues long. The germline CDR1 and CDR2 sequences are MNHEY and SMNVEV (reference sequence). Losses at the gene ends were 2 bases for V and 5 bases for J; bases not matched to a gene: 1. The CDR3: CASSLDRGNEQYF. CDR3 DNA sequence: TGTGCCAGCAGTTTAGACAGGGGGAACGAGCAGTACTTC.

The chain combines TRBV9 with TRBJ1-1; 7 nucleotides agree with TRBD1. There are 14 residues in the CDR3. From germline, CDR1 is SGDLS and CDR2 YYNGEE. V gave up 0 bases and J gave up 4 bases; unmatched junction bases: 3. The CDR3 here is CASSVVRDSTEAFF. The CDR3, as DNA: TGTGCCAGCAGCGTAGTCAGGGACAGCACTGAAGCTTTCTTT.

This rearrangement joins TRBV13 to TRBJ1-5; D remains unclear. This CDR3 has 14 residues. Germline CDR1 reads PRHDT; CDR2 reads FYEKMQ (reference sequence). V dropped 5 bases and J dropped 7 bases, with 15 bases sitting between them. The CDR3: CASSTRFSPQPQHF. The CDR3 nucleotides read TGTGCCAGCAGCACGCGGTTTAGTCCACAGCCCCAGCATTTT. Supplemented by reference TRBV13 and TRBJ1-5, the full variable domain reads AAGVIQSPRHLIKEKRETATLKCYPIPRHDTVYWYQQGPGQDPQFLISFYEKMQSDKGSIPDRFSAQQFSDYHSELNMSSLELGDSALYFCASSTRFSPQPQHFGDGTRLSIL.